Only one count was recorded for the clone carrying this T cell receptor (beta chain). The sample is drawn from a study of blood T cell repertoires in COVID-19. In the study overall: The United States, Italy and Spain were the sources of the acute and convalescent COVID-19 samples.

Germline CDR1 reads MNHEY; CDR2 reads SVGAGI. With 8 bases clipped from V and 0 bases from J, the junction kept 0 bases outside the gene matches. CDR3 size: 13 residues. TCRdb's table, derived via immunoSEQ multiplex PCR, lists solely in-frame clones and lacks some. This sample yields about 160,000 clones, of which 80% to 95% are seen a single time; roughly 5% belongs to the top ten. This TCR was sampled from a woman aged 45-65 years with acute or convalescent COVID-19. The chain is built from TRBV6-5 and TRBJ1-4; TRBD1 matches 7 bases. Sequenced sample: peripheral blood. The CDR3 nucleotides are TGTGCCAGCGGGACAGCAACTAATGAAAAACTGTTTTTT. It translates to CASGTATNEKLFF.